This T cell receptor beta chain is from a study of neoadjuvant nivolumab and ipilimumab in lung cancer. Method: immunoSEQ multiplex PCR; TCRdb's copy keeps in-frame clones and lacks some. The sample lists about 8,800 clones; 84% were seen once. In germline, CDR1 is SGHTA, CDR2 FQGNSA. Trimming removed 7 bases from V and 2 bases from J, with 11 bases in between. The CDR3 spans 13 residues. V and J are TRBV7-2 and TRBJ1-2; tentatively, D is TRBD1 (5 bases). The material was tumor tissue, obtained after neoadjuvant nivolumab, alone or with ipilimumab, at or shortly before surgery. This receptor was identified in an adult with non-small cell lung cancer. CDR3 amino acids: CASNAQGNYGYTF. In DNA form, the CDR3 reads TGTGCCAGCAACGCTCAGGGCAACTATGGCTACACCTTC.